These 30 T cell receptor beta chains were sequenced from one sample in a study of chronic HIV infection and antiretroviral therapy. TCRdb analysed the 5' RACE reads with MiXCR anew, one entry per CDR3 protein. The data show 40,000 or so distinct CDR3 sequences, roughly 8% seen once. Sequencing used peripheral blood. All receptors come from an adult who had HIV and had not received antiretroviral therapy, or was an uninfected healthy control (not recorded which).

This clonotype was counted many times. J is TRBJ1-5 and V is TRBV21-1. TRBV21-1 is a recognized pseudogene. The CDR3 spans 15 residues. DNA of the CDR3: TGTGCCAGCAGCAAAAGACACTCTAGCAATCAGCCCCAGCATTTT. Protein: CASSKRHSSNQPQHF.

The chain carries TRBV5-1 and TRBJ1-1; a possible D gene is TRBD1 (6 bases). V gave up 4 bases and J gave up 1 base, with 11 bases separating them. The germline V gene has CDR1 SGHRS and CDR2 YFSETQ. The CDR3 spans 14 residues. The CDR3 bases are TGCGCCAGCAGCGGGGGGCACCCGAACACTGAAGCTTTCTTT. It translates to CASSGGHPNTEAFF. The full variable domain, rest sourced from reference TRBV5-1 and TRBJ1-1, is KAGVTQTPRYLIKTRGQQVTLSCSPISGHRSVSWYQQTPGQGLQFLFEYFSETQRNKGNFPGRFSGRQFSNSRSEMNVSTLELGDSALYLCASSGGHPNTEAFFGQGTRLTVV.

The chain recombines TRBV28 with TRBJ2-7; D ambiguous. Germline CDR1 is MDHEN and CDR2 is SYDVKM. With 7 bases removed from V and 3 bases from J, the gap between germline ends came to 10 bases. The CDR3 spans 12 residues. The CDR3 DNA follows: TGTGCCAGCAACGCCGCGTACTACGAGCAGTACTTC. It yields the protein CASNAAYYEQYF.

This chain links TRBV5-1 with TRBJ1-1, with D perhaps matching TRBD1 (5 bases). V gave up 1 base and J gave up 6 bases, with 7 bases separating them. Germline-derived CDR1 and CDR2 are SGHRS and YFSETQ. CDR3 length: 12 residues. The CDR3, as DNA: TGCGCCAGCAGCTTGTGGGGGGCTGAAGCTTTCTTT. Translated, it gives CASSLWGAEAFF.

V usage is TRBV13 and J usage is TRBJ1-2; D is unresolved. Germline V lookup: CDR1 PRHDT, CDR2 FYEKMQ (reference sequence). Trimming took off 5 bases at V and 7 bases at J, with 11 bases between the two ends. CDR3 length: 12 amino acids. The CDR3 DNA reads as TGTGCCAGCAGCACCGGGCCCAGTGGCTACACCTTC. Translated, it gives CASSTGPSGYTF.

This clonotype was detected many times. V is TRBV29-1 and J is TRBJ2-2; TRBD1 or TRBD2 may be the D gene (5 bases each). V was pared by 6 bases and J by 0 bases, with 14 bases between. The CDR3 sequence is 15 residues long. Germline values: CDR1 SQVTM, CDR2 ANQGSEA. CDR3 region: CSVTSGTSNTGELFF. DNA of the CDR3: TGCAGCGTCACCTCCGGGACGTCGAACACCGGGGAGCTGTTTTTT.

The table lists this clonotype with many counts. This rearrangement joins TRBV7-2 to TRBJ2-3; unclear D gene. Per the germline V gene, CDR1 is SGHTA and CDR2 is FQGNSA. CDR3 size: 15 residues. V lost 3 bases and J lost 1, with 11 bases in between. CDR3 nucleotides: TGTGCCAGCAGCTTTAGTACGCAGGGCACAGATACGCAGTATTTT. This codes for CASSFSTQGTDTQYF.

This clonotype was counted many times. The genes are TRBV28 and TRBJ1-2; D possibly corresponds to TRBD1 (6 bases). The CDR3 is 17 residues long. CDR1 and CDR2 from the germline V gene are MDHEN and SYDVKM. V was clipped by 2 bases and J by 0 bases, with 16 bases between them. CDR3 residues: CASSLRIGGLANYGYTF. CDR3 DNA sequence: TGTGCCAGCAGTTTAAGGATTGGGGGGCTGGCTAACTATGGCTACACCTTC.

The chain is built from TRBV4-3 and TRBJ2-3; D not certain. This CDR3 is built from 15 residues. Germline V gives CDR1 LGHNA, CDR2 YSLEER. Trimming removed 1 base from V and 0 bases from J, with 8 bases in between. CDR3 amino acids: CASSQGHLSTDTQYF. The CDR3 coding sequence is TGCGCCAGCAGCCAAGGCCACCTTAGCACAGATACGCAGTATTTT.

This clonotype counts as medium-sized. The chain is built from TRBV4-1 and TRBJ2-5, with D unclear. V was clipped by 3 bases and J by 0 bases, with 5 bases between them. The CDR3 covers 13 residues. The germline V gene encodes CDR1 MGHRA and CDR2 YSYEKL. The CDR3 DNA sequence: TGCGCCAGCAGCCAGTTGTACCAAGAGACCCAGTACTTC. The encoded protein is CASSQLYQETQYF.

A few counts support this clonotype. The V call is TRBV29-1, the J call TRBJ2-2, with 7 bases that match TRBD1. The CDR3 has 15 amino acids. Germline trimming cut 5 bases from V and 5 bases from J; bases unmatched to any gene: 11. CDR1 and CDR2 from the germline V gene are SQVTM and ANQGSEA. This chain's CDR3 is CSVTHVTGRTGELFF. The CDR3 DNA follows: TGCAGCGTTACACACGTGACAGGGCGTACCGGGGAGCTGTTTTTT.

The chain recombines TRBV28 with TRBJ2-1; TRBD2 matches 8 bases. The CDR3 spans 13 residues. The germline V gene has CDR1 MDHEN and CDR2 SYDVKM. V gave up 8 bases and J gave up 8 bases; unmatched junction bases: 8. CDR3 amino acids: CASDRTGGDEQFF. The CDR3 DNA is TGTGCCAGCGACCGCACGGGGGGGGATGAGCAGTTCTTC.

The chain combines TRBV2 with TRBJ2-1, with 8 bases that match TRBD2. The CDR3 totals 14 residues. Germline V gene data show CDR1 as SNHLY and CDR2 as FYNNEI. The trim removed 3 bases at V and 7 bases at J, leaving 5 bases unmatched. CDR3 region: CASSDDTSGNEQFF. The DNA of the CDR3 is TGTGCCAGCAGTGATGACACTAGCGGTAATGAGCAGTTCTTC. Looking up the rest from reference TRBV2 and TRBJ2-1 gives the full variable domain: EPEVTQTPSHQVTQMGQEVILRCVPISNHLYFYWYRQILGQKVEFLVSFYNNEISEKSEIFDDQFSVERPDGSNFTLKIRSTKLEDSAMYFCASSDDTSGNEQFFGPGTRLTVL.

The rearrangement links TRBV11-1 to TRBJ1-6; no clear D gene. With 5 bases removed from V and 5 bases from J, the gap between germline ends came to 10 bases. The CDR3 loop spans 14 amino acids. In germline, CDR1 is SGHAT, CDR2 FQDESV (reference sequence). In nucleotides, the CDR3 is TGTGCCAGCAGCCTCAGAGCGGATAATTCACCCCTCCACTTT. Translation: CASSLRADNSPLHF.

This clonotype showed up many times. The chain has TRBV29-1 and TRBJ2-2; the D call may be TRBD1 or TRBD2 (6 bases each). V shed 6 bases and J shed 3 bases, with 17 bases lying between them. CDR1 SQVTM and CDR2 ANQGSEA come from the germline V gene. The CDR3 consists of 15 residues. The DNA for the CDR3 is TGCAGCGTGAGGTGGTCGGGGGCCGACACCGGGGAGCTGTTTTTT. Translation gives CSVRWSGADTGELFF.

On this clonotype: The junction departs from the called germline gene at one end, perhaps through a read error. This chain links TRBV28 with TRBJ2-3, with D uncertain. This CDR3 is 11 amino acids long. Germline CDR1 and CDR2: MDHEN and SYDVKM. The CDR3 region is CAGSLEYTQYF. DNA for the CDR3: TGTGCCGGCAGTTTGGAGTATACGCAGTATTTT.

This clonotype occurred a few times. This chain uses TRBV7-9 with TRBJ2-4; D ambiguous. CDR1 and CDR2 (germline): SEHNR, FQNEAQ (reference sequence). Between the trimmed V and J ends, which lost 7 bases and 6 bases, there was a span of 22 bases. This CDR3 comprises 16 residues. In nucleotides, the CDR3 is TGTGCCAGCACCAGCTCGGGCTGGGCAGACATAAACATTCAGTACTTC. Amino acids: CASTSSGWADINIQYF.

This clonotype was picked up a small number of times. The chain is built from TRBV29-1 and TRBJ2-6, with 7 bases aligning to TRBD1. The length of the CDR3 is 14 residues. The germline V gene has CDR1 SQVTM and CDR2 ANQGSEA. With 7 bases clipped from V and 0 bases from J, the junction kept 3 bases outside the gene matches. CDR3 DNA: TGCAGCGCTCGGACAGGCTCTGGGGCCAACGTCCTGACTTTC. Translating gives CSARTGSGANVLTF.

Only a few counts were recorded for this clonotype. The chain is built from TRBV10-3 and TRBJ2-3; D gene unclear. Germline V gene lookup returns CDR1 ENHRY and CDR2 SYGVKD. The CDR3 length is 13 residues. Between the trimmed V and J ends, which lost 6 bases and 1 base, there was a span of 8 bases. The CDR3, as DNA: TGTGCCATCAGCTCCGAGGGCACAGATACGCAGTATTTT. This translates into CAISSEGTDTQYF.

By share, this clonotype ranks as medium-sized. Here the CDR3 reads CASSQGVEGTGELFF. Here the CDR3 DNA reads TGTGCCAGCAGCCAAGGGGTGGAAGGCACCGGGGAGCTGTTTTTT. The genes are TRBV3-1 and TRBJ2-2; no clear D gene. This CDR3 spans 15 amino acids. The germline V gene encodes CDR1 LGHDT and CDR2 YNNKEL (reference sequence). V was pared by 1 base and J by 4 bases, with 10 bases between.

This clonotype came up many times. This rearrangement joins TRBV25-1 to TRBJ2-7; 8 bases fit TRBD1. This CDR3 is 14 amino acids long. The V gene end was trimmed by 2 bases and the J gene end by 5 bases; junction bases not matched to a gene: 5. CDR1 and CDR2 from the germline V gene are MGHDK and SYGVNS. The CDR3 DNA reads TGTGCCAGCAGTGAACAGGGGGCTGATGACGAGCAGTACTTC. It specifies CASSEQGADDEQYF.

This clonotype was detected many times. The V gene is TRBV20-1, the J gene TRBJ1-1; TRBD1 agrees at 9 bases. CDR3 size: 14 residues. The trim removed 5 bases at V and 5 bases at J, leaving 9 bases unmatched. The germline CDR1 and CDR2 sequences are DFQATT and SNEGSKA (reference sequence). The CDR3, as DNA: TGCAGTGCTTGCCGGGACAGGGTGAGAACTGAAGCTTTCTTT. Amino acids: CSACRDRVRTEAFF.

V is TRBV29-1 and J is TRBJ2-3; D is possibly TRBD2 (6 bases). The V end lost 7 bases, the J end lost 1 base, and 15 bases lay between the germline ends. CDR1 and CDR2 (germline): SQVTM, ANQGSEA. This CDR3 region has 14 residues. CDR3 protein: CSASAPVGTDTQYF. CDR3 DNA sequence: TGCAGCGCTAGCGCCCCCGTAGGCACAGATACGCAGTATTTT.

This clonotype was seen repeatedly, ten times or more. V and J are TRBV2 and TRBJ2-1; 14 positions match TRBD2. The trim removed 8 bases at V and 5 bases at J, leaving 2 bases unmatched. The CDR3 runs 14 residues. Germline CDR1 and CDR2: SNHLY and FYNNEI. CDR3 in DNA: TGTGCCAGCCGACTAGCGGGAGGGAACAATGAGCAGTTCTTC. Its protein product is CASRLAGGNNEQFF.

This clonotype was counted many times. The chain employs TRBV24-1 and TRBJ2-3, with 9 bases fitting TRBD2. The germline gives CDR1 KGHDR, CDR2 SFDVKD. V shed 2 bases and J 2 bases; nucleotides not matched to a gene: 7. There are 17 residues in the CDR3. CDR3 sequence: CATSDSRAGGTTDTQYF. In DNA, the CDR3 is TGTGCCACCAGTGATTCCCGAGCGGGAGGCACCACAGATACGCAGTATTTT.

This clonotype was observed many times. V and J are TRBV18 and TRBJ1-1; no reliable D call. This CDR3 contains 15 residues. Trimming stripped 2 bases from V and 3 bases from J, with 13 bases between. Germline lookup yields CDR1 KGHSH and CDR2 LQKENI. CDR3 DNA: TGTGCCAGCTCACCAAGTCGACGGGTTGACACTGAAGCTTTCTTT. Residues: CASSPSRRVDTEAFF.

This clonotype was observed a few times. The rearrangement uses TRBV28 and TRBJ2-2, with 8 nucleotides matching TRBD1. V shed 3 bases, J shed 1 base, and the junction held 4 bases outside the gene matches. Germline CDR1 is MDHEN and CDR2 is SYDVKM. The CDR3 spans 16 residues. CDR3: CASSFPGQGNTGELFF. CDR3 nucleotide sequence: TGTGCCAGCAGTTTCCCCGGACAGGGGAACACCGGGGAGCTGTTTTTT.

The chain combines TRBV15 with TRBJ1-5; no clear D gene. This CDR3 region has 12 residues. Trimming cost V 3 bases and J 9 bases, with 9 bases left between them. Germline V gene data show CDR1 as LNHNV and CDR2 as YYDKDF (reference sequence). CDR3 nucleotide sequence: TGTGCCACCAGCAGGGGCGTACGGCCCCAGCATTTT. Encoded protein: CATSRGVRPQHF.

This clonotype showed up just a few times. The V call is TRBV28, the J call TRBJ2-7, with D possibly TRBD2 on 6 matching bases. Trimming shortened V by 6 bases and J by 0 bases, and 12 bases separated the two germline ends. CDR1 is MDHEN and CDR2 is SYDVKM in the germline V gene. This CDR3 has 14 residues. The CDR3 is CASSSGGSSYEQYF. CDR3 bases: TGTGCCAGCAGCAGTGGGGGGAGCTCCTACGAGCAGTACTTC. Drawing the rest from reference TRBV28 and TRBJ2-7, the complete variable domain is DVKVTQSSRYLVKRTGEKVFLECVQDMDHENMFWYRQDPGLGLRLIYFSYDVKMKEKGDIPEGYSVSREKKERFSLILESASTNQTSMYLCASSSGGSSYEQYFGPGTRLTVT.

This clonotype appeared many times. V is TRBV5-6 and J is TRBJ2-1; 7 positions agree with TRBD2. There are 15 residues in the CDR3. V lost 4 bases and J lost 7; bases outside the gene matches: 11. Germline values: CDR1 SGHDT, CDR2 YYEEEE. The CDR3 DNA sequence: TGTGCCAGCAGCCGGACGGGGAGGGGAGAGAATGAGCAGTTCTTC. This codes for CASSRTGRGENEQFF.